Listed below are T cell receptor beta chains from one sample, sequenced in a study of T cell responses to AZD1222 COVID-19 vaccine. TCRdb keeps only in-frame clones here, not all; method: immunoSEQ multiplex PCR. This sample carries 200,000 or so clones, around 92% of them seen once, and the ten largest clones take around 9.3%. Sequences were derived from peripheral blood, sampled on day 0 of AZD1222 vaccination. The source of these receptors is an adult in good health. Each CDR3 is given with its conserved first and last residue. D genes are given only for firm matches. Clone size is shown for a subset of rows, as once, few, many or a class of expanded clone.

cdr3_aa | cdr3_nt | v_call | clone_size | j_call | d_call
CASSLVMGLSYGYTF | TGTGCCAGCAGCTTAGTGATGGGTCTTTCCTATGGCTACACCTTC | TRBV7-2 | - | TRBJ1-2 | -
CASSVWVGERDIQYF | TGTGCCAGCAGTGTGTGGGTGGGGGAGAGAGACATTCAGTACTTC | TRBV25-1 | - | TRBJ2-4 | -
CASTGLAFHEQYF | TGTGCCAGCACTGGACTAGCATTCCACGAGCAGTACTTC | TRBV12-3/TRBV12-4 | once | TRBJ2-7 | TRBD2
CASSLLGQGVLGYTF | TGTGCCAGCAGCTTATTGGGACAGGGGGTCCTCGGCTACACCTTC | TRBV7-9 | - | TRBJ1-2 | TRBD1
CSVGKITEAFF | TGCAGCGTTGGGAAGATCACTGAAGCTTTCTTT | TRBV29-1 | once | TRBJ1-1 | -
CASSLVVSGAGYGYTF | TGCGCCAGCAGCTTGGTTGTATCAGGGGCTGGGTATGGCTACACCTTC | TRBV5-1 | - | TRBJ1-2 | -
CASSLVGGTGELFF | TGTGCCAGCAGCTTAGTCGGGGGCACCGGGGAGCTGTTTTTT | TRBV7-2 | - | TRBJ2-2 | -
CATRTSGSSYNEQFF | TGTGCCACCCGAACTAGCGGGAGTTCCTACAATGAGCAATTCTTC | TRBV6-6 | - | TRBJ2-1 | TRBD2
CASSLGAGVREKLFF | TGTGCCAGCAGCTTAGGTGCCGGGGTTAGGGAAAAACTGTTTTTT | TRBV7-8 | - | TRBJ1-4 | -
CASSRSGPNTGELFF | TGTGCCAGCAGCCGGTCAGGACCGAACACCGGGGAGCTGTTTTTT | TRBV14 | - | TRBJ2-2 | -
CAISESGGTGGRNEQFF | TGTGCCATCAGTGAGTCAGGGGGGACAGGGGGCCGGAATGAGCAGTTCTTC | TRBV10-3 | once | TRBJ2-1 | TRBD1
CASSSLLSGGLMETQYF | TGTGCCAGCAGCTCTCTCCTCAGCGGGGGGCTAATGGAGACCCAGTACTTC | TRBV13 | - | TRBJ2-5 | TRBD2
CASSFRGHGYTF | TGTGCCAGCAGTTTTCGGGGGCACGGCTACACCTTC | TRBV27 | - | TRBJ1-2 | -
CAWGRGFNQPQHF | TGTGCCTGGGGGCGGGGTTTCAATCAGCCCCAGCATTTT | TRBV30 | - | TRBJ1-5 | -
CASSSPAGPYGYTF | TGTGCCAGCAGCTCACCGGCCGGACCTTATGGCTACACCTTC | TRBV7-9 | - | TRBJ1-2 | -
CASSQDKMNTEAFF | TGCGCCAGCAGCCAAGATAAGATGAACACTGAAGCTTTCTTT | TRBV4-1 | - | TRBJ1-1 | -
CASSQVSFNEQFF | TGTGCCAGCAGCCAAGTTTCCTTCAATGAGCAGTTCTTC | TRBV4-2 | - | TRBJ2-1 | -
CASSFSPGGGGYGYTF | TGTGCCAGCAGTTTCTCTCCCGGGGGAGGTGGCTATGGCTACACCTTC | TRBV28 | - | TRBJ1-2 | -
CASSLSRQALGYTF | TGTGCCAGCAGCTTAAGTCGACAGGCTCTGGGGTACACCTTC | TRBV7-2 | - | TRBJ1-2 | -
CASSFGGVSTDTQYF | TGTGCCAGCAGTTTTGGCGGGGTCAGCACAGATACGCAGTATTTT | TRBV27 | - | TRBJ2-3 | -
CASSLQTSGGEDTDTQYF | TGCGCCAGCAGCTTGCAAACTAGCGGGGGGGAAGACACAGATACGCAGTATTTT | TRBV5-1 | once | TRBJ2-3 | TRBD2
CAWGRQNTEAFF | TGTGCCTGGGGACGGCAGAACACTGAAGCTTTCTTT | TRBV30 | - | TRBJ1-1 | -
CAIRRQGDNEKLFF | TGTGCCATCAGGCGACAGGGGGATAATGAAAAACTGTTTTTT | TRBV10-3 | - | TRBJ1-4 | TRBD1